This T cell receptor beta chain was profiled in a study of shared clonotypes between healthy human individuals. Study-wide results and limits: Around 5% of naive CD4 clonotypes were shared across a few donors.

Losses at the gene ends were 4 bases for V and 10 bases for J; bases not matched to a gene: 12. The CDR3 length is 14 residues. Germline loops: CDR1 SGHTA, CDR2 FQGTGA. This clone was recorded only once. What it binds is not known. Genomic DNA of every subset was divided equally among multiple immunoSEQ plates. Produced via immunoSEQ multiplex PCR; TCRdb's table is partial and in-frame only. The sample includes hundreds of thousands of clones, roughly 73% of them seen just once. Study donors comprised healthy, HIV-negative adults devoid of recent acute infection or vaccination. The sample consisted of memory CD4+ T cells sorted from blood. Subset here: CD45RA-negative fraction. The chain couples TRBV7-3 to TRBJ1-1; 7 nucleotides line up with TRBD1. This clonotype originated in a woman in her 30s in good health. The CDR3, as DNA: TGTGCCAGCAGCTCCACAGGGGCTCGGGACGGAGCTTTCTTT. It yields the protein CASSSTGARDGAFF.